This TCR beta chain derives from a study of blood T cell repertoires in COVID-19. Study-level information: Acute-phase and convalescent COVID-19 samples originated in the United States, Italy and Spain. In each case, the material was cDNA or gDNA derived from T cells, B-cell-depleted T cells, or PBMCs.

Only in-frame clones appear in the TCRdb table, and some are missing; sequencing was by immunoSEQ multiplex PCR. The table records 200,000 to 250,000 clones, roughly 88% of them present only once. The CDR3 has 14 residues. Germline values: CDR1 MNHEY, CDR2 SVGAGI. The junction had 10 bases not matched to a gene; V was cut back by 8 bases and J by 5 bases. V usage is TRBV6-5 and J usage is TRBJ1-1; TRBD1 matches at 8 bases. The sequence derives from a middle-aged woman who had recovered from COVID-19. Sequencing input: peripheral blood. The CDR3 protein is CASPPGRGQTEAFF. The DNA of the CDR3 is TGTGCCAGCCCCCCGGGCAGGGGGCAAACTGAAGCTTTCTTT.